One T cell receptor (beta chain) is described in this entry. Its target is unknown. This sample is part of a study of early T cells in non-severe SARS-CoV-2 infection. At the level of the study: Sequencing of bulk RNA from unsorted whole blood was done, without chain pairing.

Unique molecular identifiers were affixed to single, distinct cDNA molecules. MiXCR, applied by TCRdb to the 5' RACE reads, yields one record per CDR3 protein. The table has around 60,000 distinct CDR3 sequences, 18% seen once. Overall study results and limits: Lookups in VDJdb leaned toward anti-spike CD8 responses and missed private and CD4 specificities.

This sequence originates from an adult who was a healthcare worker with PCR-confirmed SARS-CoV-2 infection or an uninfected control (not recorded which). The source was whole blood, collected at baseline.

CDR3 bases: TGTGCCAGCAGCCAACTAACTAGCGGATACACAGATACGCAGTATTTT. It yields the protein CASSQLTSGYTDTQYF. The rearrangement links TRBV14 to TRBJ2-3; 8 nucleotides match TRBD2. V was clipped by 2 bases and J by 2 bases; unmatched bases: 6. Germline CDR1 is SGHDN and CDR2 is FVKESK. The CDR3 is made up of 16 amino acids.